The TCR beta chain under discussion was sequenced for a study of cytomegalovirus exposure and HLA in healthy donors. Overall study results and limits: The only immune exposure information that was available was CMV serostatus.

This CDR3 spans 15 amino acids. Germline V lookup: CDR1 SGDLS, CDR2 YYNGEE. Trimming stripped 4 bases from V and 4 bases from J, with 15 bases between. With respect to this clone: Its antigen is as yet unknown.

The PCR contained 60 Vbeta and 13 Jbeta primers. Authors' data handling: In a later analysis, approximately 80 million unique TCR beta chains included roughly 11 million shared by two or more donors. Method: immunoSEQ multiplex PCR; TCRdb's copy keeps in-frame clones and lacks some. V and J calls and clone size are those listed in that table; D and trimming were worked out from the DNA. Altogether fewer than 200,000 clones are present, about 9% being singletons, with the ten largest covering 1% to 1.5%. The chain combines TRBV9 with TRBJ2-1, with D maybe TRBD2 (6 bases). The sequenced sample was PBMCs. The TCR was taken from a woman in her 30s in good health and CMV-seropositive. The CDR3 DNA reads TGTGCCAGCAGCCCCTCCGGGAGTGGGTACAATGAGCAGTTCTTC. Protein sequence: CASSPSGSGYNEQFF. The full variable domain, rest sourced from reference TRBV9 and TRBJ2-1, is DSGVTQTPKHLITATGQRVTLRCSPRSGDLSVYWYQQSLDQGLQFLIQYYNGEERAKGNILERFSAQQFPDLHSELNLSSLELGDSALYFCASSPSGSGYNEQFFGPGTRLTVL.